This TCR beta chain was captured by sequencing in a study of blood T cell repertoires in COVID-19. Categorization into cohorts depended on clinical history that participants reported. In this sample, this clone turned up once. Here immunoSEQ multiplex PCR was the method, and the copy in TCRdb shows in-frame clones only, minus some. The sample includes hundreds of thousands of clones, nearly 90% of them seen just once. In germline, CDR1 is SGHRS, CDR2 YFSETQ. The CDR3 sequence is 16 residues long. Losses at the gene ends were 3 bases for V and 7 bases for J; bases not matched to a gene: 9. Sequencing was done on a sample of PBMCs or T cells enriched from blood (not recorded which). The TCR comes from a man under 40 who had been exposed to COVID-19. The genes are TRBV5-1 and TRBJ2-2; 10 nucleotides align to TRBD1. This CDR3 reads CASSWSGQGVVGELFF. CDR3 nucleotides: TGCGCCAGCAGCTGGTCAGGACAGGGGGTTGTCGGGGAGCTGTTTTTT. Using reference TRBV5-1 and TRBJ2-2 for the parts outside the CDR3, the full variable domain is KAGVTQTPRYLIKTRGQQVTLSCSPISGHRSVSWYQQTPGQGLQFLFEYFSETQRNKGNFPGRFSGRQFSNSRSEMNVSTLELGDSALYLCASSWSGQGVVGELFFGEGSRLTVL.